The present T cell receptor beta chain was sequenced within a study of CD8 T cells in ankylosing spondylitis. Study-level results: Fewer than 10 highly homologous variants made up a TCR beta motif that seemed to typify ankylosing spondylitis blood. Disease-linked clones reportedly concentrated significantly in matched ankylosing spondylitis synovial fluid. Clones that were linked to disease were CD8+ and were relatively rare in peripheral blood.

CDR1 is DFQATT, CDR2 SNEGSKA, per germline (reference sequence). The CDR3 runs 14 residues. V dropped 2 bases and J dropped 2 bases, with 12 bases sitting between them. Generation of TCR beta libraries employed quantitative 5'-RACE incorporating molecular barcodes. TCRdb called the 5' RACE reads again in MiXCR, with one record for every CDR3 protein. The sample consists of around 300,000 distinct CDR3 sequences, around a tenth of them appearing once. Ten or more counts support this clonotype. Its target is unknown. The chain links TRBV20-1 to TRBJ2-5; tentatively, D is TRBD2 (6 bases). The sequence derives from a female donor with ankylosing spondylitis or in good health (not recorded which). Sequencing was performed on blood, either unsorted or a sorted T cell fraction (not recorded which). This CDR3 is CSARISGPQETQYF. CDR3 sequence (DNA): TGCAGTGCTAGAATTAGCGGCCCACAAGAGACCCAGTACTTC.